A selection of T cell receptor beta chains follows, all from one sample in a study of blood T cells in healthy people across ages. Via MiXCR, TCRdb re-called the 5' RACE reads, giving one row per CDR3 protein. Of approximately 800,000 distinct CDR3 sequences in the sample, roughly 50% were seen once. Sequenced: blood. The origin of the receptors is a man aged 35 to 55 in good health. Both conserved end residues are part of each CDR3. D genes are given only for firm matches.

J | V | D | CDR3
TRBJ2-4 | TRBV12-1 | NA | CASSPRARGLAKNIQYF
TRBJ2-7 | TRBV9 | NA | CASSVGGAALDEQYF
TRBJ2-3 | TRBV4-2 | TRBD2 | CASSQDPLGAGGADTQYF
TRBJ2-7 | TRBV6-5 | NA | CASSYSSLGSYEQYF
TRBJ2-5 | TRBV5-1 | TRBD2 | CASSFRLAGGHGQYF
TRBJ2-3 | TRBV7-3 | NA | CASSEVGPSTDTQYF
TRBJ2-5 | TRBV20-1 | TRBD2 | CSAFTTSTSGGPQETQYF
TRBJ2-7 | TRBV27 | TRBD1 | CASSLGTGGRYEQYF
TRBJ1-1 | TRBV20-1 | NA | CSARDKQGGGTEAFF
TRBJ2-3 | TRBV27 | TRBD2 | CASSLGGLAGGRSTDTQYF
TRBJ2-7 | TRBV28 | TRBD1 | CASSPPRDRTGYEQYF
TRBJ2-5 | TRBV4-1 | NA | CASSQDAWDQETQYF
TRBJ2-7 | TRBV5-1 | NA | CASSGGDPSYEQYF
TRBJ2-2 | TRBV7-2 | TRBD2 | CASSLAGLAHGELFF
TRBJ2-6 | TRBV12-3/TRBV12-4 | NA | CASSFPRAGANVLTF
TRBJ2-7 | TRBV6-4 | NA | CASSGQIYEQYF
TRBJ2-3 | TRBV20-1 | NA | CSARPGLATDTQYF
TRBJ2-1 | TRBV10-2 | TRBD1 | CASSESGNRGYEQFF
TRBJ2-5 | TRBV7-2 | NA | CASSSGGASGTEQYF
TRBJ2-1 | TRBV20-1 | TRBD2 | CSARVSERGNENEQFF
TRBJ1-2 | TRBV2 | TRBD1 | CASSLGQGFGGYTF
TRBJ1-2 | TRBV20-1 | NA | CSARVPGPYGYTF
TRBJ2-6 | TRBV5-1 | NA | CASILSGANVLTF
TRBJ2-1 | TRBV25-1 | NA | CASSESGDEQFF
TRBJ1-6 | TRBV6-6 | NA | CASSYSTPSSYNSPLHF
TRBJ2-7 | TRBV6-5 | TRBD2 | CASTTASGPYEQYF
TRBJ2-3 | TRBV20-1 | NA | CSALSDTDTQYF
TRBJ1-2 | TRBV28 | NA | CATTGLDGYTF
TRBJ2-5 | TRBV5-1 | NA | CASSPQNFNFLGETQYF
TRBJ1-6 | TRBV13 | TRBD1 | CASSSRTGGGSPLHF
TRBJ2-7 | TRBV12-3/TRBV12-4 | TRBD1 | CASSSRTGEQYF
TRBJ1-6 | TRBV27 | NA | CASSSSRTATAYNSPLHF
TRBJ2-6 | TRBV20-1 | TRBD1 | CSARETGGLHSGANVLTF
TRBJ1-5 | TRBV11-2 | NA | CASSYTGGGQQPQHF
TRBJ2-7 | TRBV6-5 | TRBD1 | CASRETGVSEQYF
TRBJ2-3 | TRBV29-1 | NA | CSVARGPADTQYF